The 17 T cell receptor beta chains presented below share a single source sample, sequenced in a study of T cells after yellow fever vaccination. From the 5' RACE reads, TCRdb called clonotypes with MiXCR, one entry per CDR3 protein. Seen here are 250,000 to 300,000 distinct CDR3 sequences, roughly 5% observed once, and the top ten hold around 3.5%. Source: CD4+ T cells sorted from PBMCs, taken on the day of the yellow fever booster vaccination. The receptors here all came from a man aged 18 to 30 who received the YFV17D yellow fever vaccine.

This sequence joins TRBV28 and TRBJ2-5; D possibly uses TRBD1 or TRBD2 (6 bases each). Per germline, CDR1 MDHEN and CDR2 SYDVKM. V lost 8 bases and J 1 base, leaving 11 bases between the germline ends. The CDR3 extends over 13 amino acids. The CDR3 loop is CASQKGGQETQYF. The CDR3 coding sequence is TGTGCCAGCCAAAAGGGGGGCCAAGAGACCCAGTACTTC.

The chain's CDR3 is CSAKGSGGETQYF. For the CDR3, the DNA is TGCAGTGCTAAGGGGTCGGGGGGTGAGACCCAGTACTTC. The gene calls are TRBV20-1 and TRBJ2-5; 7 positions agree with TRBD2. V lost 4 bases to trimming and J lost 5 bases; unmatched junction nucleotides: 7. From germline, CDR1 is DFQATT and CDR2 SNEGSKA (reference sequence). This CDR3 region has 13 residues.

The rearrangement joins TRBV5-6 to TRBJ2-5, with 8 nucleotides matching TRBD1. The V gene's germline CDR1 is SGHDT and CDR2 YYEEEE. This CDR3 comprises 15 residues. J was trimmed by 2 bases and V by 2 bases; bases with no gene match: 5. This CDR3 reads CASSFMDREQETQYF. CDR3 in DNA: TGTGCCAGCAGCTTCATGGACAGGGAGCAAGAGACCCAGTACTTC.

The rearrangement uses TRBV20-1 and TRBJ2-7; TRBD1 matches 9 bases. Looked up from germline, CDR1 is DFQATT and CDR2 is SNEGSKA (reference sequence). This CDR3 spans 12 amino acids. J lost 3 bases, V lost 3 bases, and 0 bases had no gene match. CDR3 region: CSARTGGYEQYV. The CDR3 DNA is TGCAGTGCTAGGACAGGGGGCTACGAGCAGTACGTC.

The genes are TRBV19 and TRBJ2-3, with D perhaps being TRBD1 or TRBD2 (5 bases each). Germline CDR1 reads LNHDA; CDR2 reads SQIVND (reference sequence). There are 15 residues in the CDR3. The V end lost 3 bases, the J end lost 2 bases, and 12 bases lay between the germline ends. CDR3 sequence reads: CASSIQPGTTDTQYF. The CDR3 DNA follows: TGTGCCAGTAGTATCCAACCCGGGACCACAGATACGCAGTATTTT.

The table lists this clonotype with many counts. The chain couples TRBV29-1 to TRBJ1-2; maybe TRBD1 (5 bases). CDR1 is SQVTM and CDR2 is ANQGSEA in the germline V gene. The V end was cut by 3 bases, the J end by 5 bases, with 10 bases between. The CDR3 spans 12 residues. CDR3 sequence reads: CSVEGDGYGYTF. The CDR3 DNA sequence: TGCAGCGTTGAGGGGGACGGTTATGGCTACACCTTC.

The V call is TRBV10-3, the J call TRBJ1-2; 8 nucleotides agree with TRBD1. Trimming cost V 4 bases and J 4 bases; bases outside gene matches: 2. Germline V gene data show CDR1 as ENHRY and CDR2 as SYGVKD. This CDR3 spans 13 amino acids. The CDR3 DNA reads TGTGCCATCAGTGGGGACAGGAGCTATGGCTACACCTTC. Residues: CAISGDRSYGYTF.

This clonotype was seen more than once but under ten times. The rearrangement links TRBV5-7 to TRBJ1-1, with 7 bases aligning to TRBD1. TRBV5-7 is an open reading frame whose function is uncertain. CDR3 length equals 15 residues. Losses at the gene ends were 4 bases for V and 1 base for J; bases not matched to a gene: 7. As DNA, the CDR3 is TGTGCCAGCAGCCGGCCGGGACAGAGGAACACTGAAGCTTTCTTT. Amino acids: CASSRPGQRNTEAFF.

The chain combines TRBV6-1 with TRBJ1-1; D might be TRBD1 (5 bases). This CDR3 comprises 15 residues. CDR1 and CDR2 from the germline V gene are MNHNS and SASEGT. V gave up 5 bases and J gave up 3 bases, with 16 bases separating them. The CDR3 DNA is TGTGCCAGCAGTCACCGCGGGGCCGGTGACACTGAAGCTTTCTTT. Amino acids: CASSHRGAGDTEAFF.

This clonotype was recorded many times. The chain carries TRBV2 and TRBJ2-7, with D uncertain. V lost 5 bases, J lost 7 bases, and 12 bases lay in between. Looked up from germline, CDR1 is SNHLY and CDR2 is FYNNEI. This CDR3 region has 12 residues. As DNA, the CDR3 is TGTGCCAGCAGTCCTCAGAATTTTGAGCAGTACTTC. Translation gives CASSPQNFEQYF.

In its sample, this clonotype was seen a few times. V and J are TRBV5-1 and TRBJ2-3, with a possible D match to TRBD1 (6 bases). V dropped 6 bases and J dropped 4 bases, with 12 bases sitting between them. CDR3 size: 13 residues. The germline gives CDR1 SGHRS, CDR2 YFSETQ. CDR3: CASTQGSADTQYF. The CDR3 DNA follows: TGCGCCAGCACACAGGGATCGGCAGATACGCAGTATTTT.

This clonotype was observed a handful of times. The J gene is TRBJ2-1, the V gene TRBV5-6, with 7 positions matching TRBD2. The CDR3 is 15 residues long. The junction had 7 bases not matched to a gene; V was cut back by 4 bases and J by 3 bases. Germline V lookup: CDR1 SGHDT, CDR2 YYEEEE. In nucleotides, the CDR3 is TGTGCCAGCAGCCCTAAAAGCGGGGACTACAATGAGCAGTTCTTC. This encodes CASSPKSGDYNEQFF.

This clonotype has just a few counts. This chain links TRBV12-3 or TRBV12-4 with TRBJ1-2; 11 nucleotides agree with TRBD1. V trimming: 6 bases; J trimming: 5 bases; junction bases outside the gene matches: 11. The CDR3 is 16 amino acids. CDR3 amino acids: CASSQTRDRGLYGYTF. The CDR3 nucleotides are TGTGCCAGCAGCCAGACTCGGGACAGGGGGTTGTATGGCTACACCTTC.

The chain employs TRBV6-5 and TRBJ1-2; D gene ambiguous. With 6 bases removed from V and 8 bases from J, the gap between germline ends came to 22 bases. Germline loops: CDR1 MNHEY, CDR2 SVGAGI. The CDR3 has 15 residues. CDR3 region: CASSKIIPSGWGYTF. CDR3 sequence (DNA): TGTGCCAGCAGCAAAATCATACCCTCCGGGTGGGGCTACACCTTC.

This clonotype showed up many times. The chain has TRBV28 and TRBJ2-3; D may be TRBD1 (5 bases). The CDR3 totals 14 residues. Trimming shortened V by 11 bases and J by 2 bases, and 17 bases separated the two germline ends. Germline V gene sequence: CDR1 MDHEN, CDR2 SYDVKM. DNA of the CDR3: TGTGCCGGTTCAAGGGGCTCATACACAGATACGCAGTATTTT. Protein product: CAGSRGSYTDTQYF.

In its sample, this clonotype was seen many times. V gene TRBV5-1 combines with J gene TRBJ2-1; D is uncertain. V was cut by 4 bases and J by 8 bases, with 10 bases left in between. Germline V gene sequence: CDR1 SGHRS, CDR2 YFSETQ. The CDR3 has 12 residues. This CDR3 is CASSRGWYEQFF. The DNA for the CDR3 is TGCGCCAGCAGCCGTGGATGGTATGAGCAGTTCTTC.

DNA for the CDR3: TGTGCCAGTAGTATACAGGCCGCAGATACGCAGTATTTT. This codes for CASSIQAADTQYF. This sequence joins TRBV19 and TRBJ2-3; D ambiguous. Trimming removed 2 bases from V and 4 bases from J, with 7 bases in between. Germline CDR1 is LNHDA and CDR2 is SQIVND (reference sequence). CDR3 length: 13 residues.